The source of this TCR beta chain is a study of OX40 agonist ivuxolimab in advanced cancers. In germline, CDR1 is SGHTA, CDR2 FQGNSA. V shed 4 bases and J shed 9 bases, with 18 bases lying between them. CDR3 length: 14 amino acids. Only in-frame clones appear in the TCRdb table, and some are missing; sequencing was by immunoSEQ multiplex PCR. The table records about 79,000 clones, approximately 85% of them present only once. This sample comprised CD4+ or CD8+ T cells sorted from blood, obtained in a trial of the OX40 agonist ivuxolimab. The sequence was collected from an adult with an advanced solid tumor such as melanoma, head and neck, liver or kidney cancer. This sequence joins TRBV7-2 and TRBJ1-1; no clear D. The CDR3 spells CASSSPSRAGKAFF. The CDR3 region has the DNA TGTGCCAGCAGCTCACCCTCGAGGGCTGGGAAAGCTTTCTTT.